The present entry profiles one TCR beta chain with its context. Its antigen is not identified. A read error is likely, as this CDR3 ends without the conserved phenylalanine or tryptophan. Time point described: newly diagnosed GD, antithyroid drugs for less than 3 months. PBMC RNA served as the TCR library source. Relying on iRepertoire HTBI primers and Arm-PCR of CDR3 regions, the team built TCR beta libraries. TCRdb re-called the multiplex PCR reads with MiXCR, one entry per CDR3 protein. The data contain about 460,000 distinct CDR3 sequences, about 14% of them singletons. This sample was included in a study of regulatory T cells in long-lasting Graves disease. Regarding the study as a whole: Patients with persistent disease shared 2,741 public clonotypes, outpacing the approximately 920 shared by new patients.

CDR1 is SEHNR and CDR2 is FQNEAQ in the germline V gene (reference sequence). V trimming: 4 bases; J trimming: 4 bases; junction bases outside the gene matches: 4. The CDR3 has 14 residues. These same records also appear under a second study, on T cells in Graves' hyperthyroidism and ophthalmopathy. That work states: Patients counted as stable if ophthalmopathy did not develop within 18 months. When the TCR CDR3 underwent first-round RT-PCR, the HTBI primer set was used.

Specimen: peripheral blood mononuclear cells (PBMCs), collected at new diagnosis, from a patient treated with antithyroid drugs. This TCR was recovered from a woman between 45 and 65 years old with Graves disease. The gene calls are TRBV7-9 and TRBJ2-7; 10 bases map to TRBD1. CDR3 protein: CASSSGQGGYEQYI. The CDR3 DNA follows: TGTGCCAGCAGCTCAGGACAGGGGGGATACGAGCAGTACATC.